Listed here are 15 T cell receptor beta chains from one sample, sequenced in a study of early T cells in non-severe SARS-CoV-2 infection. TCRdb re-called the 5' RACE reads with MiXCR, one entry per CDR3 protein. The sample lists tens of thousands of distinct CDR3 sequences; 5.3% were seen once. The sequenced material came from whole blood. The receptors shown here come from an adult who was a healthcare worker with PCR-confirmed SARS-CoV-2 infection or an uninfected control (not recorded which).

The V call is TRBV6-1, the J call TRBJ2-5, with D possibly called TRBD1 or TRBD2 (5 bases each). The V end lost 6 bases, the J end lost 5 bases, and 13 bases lay between the germline ends. Germline CDR1 reads MNHNS; CDR2 reads SASEGT. The CDR3 spans 13 residues. DNA for the CDR3: TGTGCCAGCAGCATGTCTGAGGGGGAGACCCAGTACTTC. As protein: CASSMSEGETQYF.

This clonotype has at least ten counts. The gene calls are TRBV20-1 and TRBJ2-3; 7 nucleotides match TRBD2. The CDR3 length is 17 residues. Germline V gene sequence: CDR1 DFQATT, CDR2 SNEGSKA (reference sequence). The V and J ends lost 0 bases and 2 bases, in that order; junction bases with no gene match: 11. The CDR3 is CSARDKPGLWATDTQYF. DNA of the CDR3: TGCAGTGCTAGAGACAAGCCGGGACTATGGGCCACAGATACGCAGTATTTT.

The table lists this clonotype with a few counts. The rearrangement joins TRBV24-1 to TRBJ2-1; TRBD2 matches at 12 bases. Germline V lookup: CDR1 KGHDR, CDR2 SFDVKD. V was clipped by 3 bases and J by 6 bases; unmatched bases: 8. The CDR3 is 17 residues long. CDR3 DNA: TGTGCCACCAGTGATCCGCTGCTAGCGGGAGGGCCCAATGAGCAGTTCTTC. Protein: CATSDPLLAGGPNEQFF.

The rearrangement links TRBV6-2 or TRBV6-3 to TRBJ2-1, with D possibly TRBD2 on 5 matching bases. Trimming took off 0 bases at V and 7 bases at J, with 13 bases between the two ends. CDR1 is MNHEY and CDR2 is SVGEGT in the germline V gene. The CDR3 totals 15 residues. The CDR3: CASSYSRSRGNEQFF. For the CDR3, the DNA is TGTGCCAGCAGTTACTCGAGATCCCGGGGAAATGAGCAGTTCTTC.

The genes are TRBV9 and TRBJ1-1, with 8 positions matching TRBD1. CDR3 length equals 14 residues. With 3 bases clipped from V and 3 bases from J, the junction kept 4 bases outside the gene matches. Germline-derived CDR1 and CDR2 are SGDLS and YYNGEE. The CDR3 loop is CASSGGQGDTEAFF. The CDR3 DNA sequence: TGTGCCAGCAGCGGCGGACAGGGCGACACTGAAGCTTTCTTT.

Only a few counts were recorded for this clonotype. The chain is built from TRBV30 and TRBJ2-1; the D call may be TRBD1 or TRBD2 (5 bases each). This CDR3 contains 14 residues. The ends were cut back, 2 bases at V and 7 bases at J, with 15 bases in the middle. Looked up from germline, CDR1 is GTSNPN and CDR2 is SVGIG (reference sequence). The CDR3 DNA follows: TGTGCCTGGAGTCGGGGCCCCGAGAGGAATGAGCAGTTCTTC. Protein product: CAWSRGPERNEQFF. The variable domain in full, with the rest retrieved from reference TRBV30 and TRBJ2-1, is SQTIHQWPATLVQPVGSPLSLECTVEGTSNPNLYWYRQAAGRGLQLLFYSVGIGQISSEVPQNLSASRPQDRQFILSSKKLLLSDSGFYLCAWSRGPERNEQFFGPGTRLTVL.

The sample holds many counts of this clonotype. The chain couples TRBV20-1 to TRBJ2-7; possibly TRBD2 for D (7 bases). Germline values: CDR1 DFQATT, CDR2 SNEGSKA (reference sequence). CDR3 length equals 13 residues. Trimming shortened V by 7 bases and J by 4 bases, and 17 bases separated the two germline ends. The CDR3 nucleotides are TGCAGTGTAGGGGGGCGCGGGAGATACGAGCAGTACTTC. Encoded protein: CSVGGRGRYEQYF.

At least ten counts were recorded for this clonotype. V gene TRBV20-1 combines with J gene TRBJ2-5; TRBD1 is a possible D gene (5 bases). The CDR3 totals 13 residues. Germline CDR1 is DFQATT and CDR2 is SNEGSKA (reference sequence). V was trimmed by 5 bases and J by 1 base, leaving 11 bases between them. The CDR3 protein is CSAPQGSQETQYF. The DNA for the CDR3 is TGCAGTGCTCCCCAGGGTTCCCAAGAGACCCAGTACTTC.

V gene TRBV3-1 combines with J gene TRBJ2-5; 8 nucleotides align to TRBD2. There are 16 residues in the CDR3. Germline V gene lookup returns CDR1 LGHDT and CDR2 YNNKEL (reference sequence). Trimming removed 0 bases from V and 5 bases from J; junction bases left unmatched: 8. Here the CDR3 reads CASSQDPRLAGETQYF. The CDR3 DNA follows: TGTGCCAGCAGCCAAGATCCCCGGCTAGCGGGTGAGACCCAGTACTTC.

The V and J genes are TRBV20-1 and TRBJ2-3, with 10 bases lining up with TRBD2. Germline assignment: CDR1 DFQATT and CDR2 SNEGSKA (reference sequence). The CDR3 is 16 residues long. V was clipped by 2 bases and J by 3 bases; unmatched bases: 8. The CDR3 DNA reads as TGCAGTGCTAGACCAATCCCGGGACTAGCGACAGATACGCAGTATTTT. Its translation: CSARPIPGLATDTQYF.

This clonotype was observed many times. The rearrangement links TRBV30 to TRBJ2-1; 9 bases map to TRBD2. The CDR3 is 15 residues long. V gave up 5 bases and J gave up 4 bases; unmatched junction bases: 9. Germline-derived CDR1 and CDR2 are GTSNPN and SVGIG (reference sequence). This chain's CDR3 is CAWDGGSGRYNEQFF. DNA of the CDR3: TGTGCCTGGGATGGGGGTAGCGGGAGATACAATGAGCAGTTCTTC.

The table lists this clonotype with a few counts. V gene TRBV7-8 combines with J gene TRBJ2-1, with D perhaps matching TRBD1 (6 bases). Germline V gene sequence: CDR1 SGHVS, CDR2 FQNEAQ. The CDR3 contains 13 residues. Trimming removed 11 bases from V and 0 bases from J, with 11 bases in between. CDR3 region: CAAADSSYNEQFF. CDR3 coding DNA: TGTGCCGCCGCGGACAGCTCCTACAATGAGCAGTTCTTC.

This clonotype appeared many times. This sequence joins TRBV29-1 and TRBJ2-7, with D perhaps TRBD2 (5 bases). The ends were cut back, 3 bases at V and 7 bases at J, with 16 bases in the middle. Germline CDR1 and CDR2: SQVTM and ANQGSEA. CDR3 length: 13 amino acids. The CDR3 DNA reads as TGCAGCGTTGAGCGGCTGGCCGGACTGGAGCAGTACTTC. This codes for CSVERLAGLEQYF.

This clonotype was counted between two and nine times. J is TRBJ2-1 and V is TRBV3-1, with 11 nucleotides matching TRBD2. V lost 2 bases to trimming and J lost 8 bases; unmatched junction nucleotides: 5. This CDR3 has 15 amino acids. Germline values: CDR1 LGHDT, CDR2 YNNKEL (reference sequence). The CDR3 sequence: CASSQLAGGLDEQFF. In DNA form, the CDR3 reads TGTGCCAGCAGCCAATTAGCGGGGGGGCTTGATGAGCAGTTCTTC.

The chain carries TRBV5-1 and TRBJ1-1; weak D call: TRBD1 (5 bases). CDR3 length: 13 amino acids. V gave up 6 bases and J gave up 4 bases, with 13 bases separating them. Germline loops: CDR1 SGHRS, CDR2 YFSETQ. In nucleotides, the CDR3 is TGCGCCAGCAATGTCGGGGGGAGCACTGAAGCTTTCTTT. Protein sequence: CASNVGGSTEAFF.